This entry lists 14 T cell receptor beta chains sequenced from one sample in a study of T cell responses to AZD1222 COVID-19 vaccine (dated by TCRdb to the early 2020s). Explained via the paper, the time point label denotes: about 28 days (+/-7) after the second vaccine dose. The library was made by the immunoSEQ multiplex PCR assay. This is the immuneACCESS table as TCRdb keeps it, with only in-frame sequences that have V and J called. A part of the clones is gone; compared with another copy, unresolved V genes explain less than half, and the rest is unexplained. This sample comprises 110,000 to 150,000 clones, more than 75% of them detected only once. The ten largest clonotypes hold around 3% of the sample. The specimen comprised peripheral blood, sampled 28 days after the second AZD1222 dose. Receptor source: an adult who received the AZD1222 COVID-19 vaccine.

This sequence joins TRBV11-2 and TRBJ2-7; 7 bases map to TRBD1. This CDR3 spans 13 amino acids. With 3 bases clipped from V and 5 bases from J, the junction kept 4 bases outside the gene matches. From germline, CDR1 is SGHAT and CDR2 FQNNGV. The CDR3 DNA reads as TGTGCCAGCAGCTTGACAGGGCTTAACGAGCAGTACTTC. Translation: CASSLTGLNEQYF.

The rearrangement uses TRBV5-4 and TRBJ2-3; 8 positions match TRBD2. Germline lookup yields CDR1 SGHNT and CDR2 YYREEE (reference sequence). V was pared by 1 base and J by 2 bases, with 6 bases of the junction left unmatched. This CDR3 is built from 16 residues. Written as DNA, the CDR3 is TGTGCCAGCAGCTTGAGAACGGGGGGGGTCACAGATACGCAGTATTTT. Protein sequence: CASSLRTGGVTDTQYF.

The chain carries TRBV28 and TRBJ1-6; TRBD1 is a possible D gene (5 bases). The germline gives CDR1 MDHEN, CDR2 SYDVKM. The CDR3 sequence is 12 residues long. Trimming took 10 bases from V and 8 from J, leaving 12 bases between them. The chain's CDR3 is CATGGGYSPLHF. The CDR3 DNA follows: TGTGCCACCGGCGGGGGATATTCACCCCTCCACTTT.

This clone has a single count. The chain employs TRBV24-1 and TRBJ2-2; no clear D gene. Looked up from germline, CDR1 is KGHDR and CDR2 is SFDVKD. Between the trimmed V and J ends, which lost 6 bases and 5 bases, there was a span of 15 bases. The CDR3 contains 15 residues. The CDR3 region is CATSSTVAQTGELFF. As DNA, the CDR3 is TGTGCCACCAGTAGTACAGTTGCCCAAACCGGGGAGCTGTTTTTT.

This chain links TRBV5-1 with TRBJ1-1, with a weak D call TRBD1 (5 bases). The germline V gene has CDR1 SGHRS and CDR2 YFSETQ. The CDR3 totals 16 residues. V was clipped by 4 bases and J by 1 base, with 17 bases between them. The CDR3 nucleotides are TGCGCCAGCAGCCTCAGGGAGGAAGGTTCGAACACTGAAGCTTTCTTT. Its protein product is CASSLREEGSNTEAFF.

This clone was detected a few times. The V call is TRBV2, the J call TRBJ1-5; a possible D gene is TRBD1 (5 bases). Trimming took 4 bases from V and 2 from J, leaving 18 bases between them. The CDR3 runs 17 residues. Per the germline V gene, CDR1 is SNHLY and CDR2 is FYNNEI. CDR3 protein: CASSGGSRGGGNQPQHF. CDR3 sequence (DNA): TGTGCCAGCAGTGGGGGATCCCGGGGGGGTGGCAATCAGCCCCAGCATTTT. The variable domain in full, with the rest retrieved from reference TRBV2 and TRBJ1-5, is EPEVTQTPSHQVTQMGQEVILRCVPISNHLYFYWYRQILGQKVEFLVSFYNNEISEKSEIFDDQFSVERPDGSNFTLKIRSTKLEDSAMYFCASSGGSRGGGNQPQHFGDGTRLSIL.

This chain connects TRBV28 to TRBJ2-2; D is uncertain. CDR1 and CDR2 from the germline V gene are MDHEN and SYDVKM. V lost 1 base and J lost 8, with 14 bases in between. This CDR3 has 15 amino acids. The CDR3 is CASSLSTPRGGELFF. DNA of the CDR3: TGTGCCAGCAGTTTATCGACGCCGCGTGGTGGGGAGCTGTTTTTT.

The V and J genes are TRBV28 and TRBJ1-1; D may be TRBD1 (6 bases). Germline V gene data show CDR1 as MDHEN and CDR2 as SYDVKM. The V end was cut by 3 bases, the J end by 4 bases, with 9 bases between. The CDR3 sequence is 13 residues long. The CDR3 here is CASSFRGPTEAFF. CDR3 nucleotides: TGTGCCAGCAGTTTTCGGGGGCCCACTGAAGCTTTCTTT.

This sequence joins TRBV24-1 and TRBJ2-3; possible D gene TRBD1, 7 bases. V lost 9 bases and J 1 base, leaving 25 bases between the germline ends. Per germline, CDR1 KGHDR and CDR2 SFDVKD. The CDR3 is 18 residues long. In nucleotides, the CDR3 is TGTGCCACCCGGTCCTCCGACAGGGCAATAGCGGGCACAGATACGCAGTATTTT. Protein: CATRSSDRAIAGTDTQYF.

This chain links TRBV7-6 with TRBJ2-2; D is possibly TRBD1 (7 bases). Germline V gene lookup returns CDR1 SGHVS and CDR2 FNYEAQ. With 7 bases removed from V and 1 base from J, the gap between germline ends came to 13 bases. The CDR3 covers 15 residues. CDR3 sequence: CASTQGGGNTGELFF. In nucleotides, the CDR3 is TGTGCCAGCACCCAGGGGGGAGGGAACACCGGGGAGCTGTTTTTT.

In its sample, this clone was seen once. The rearrangement links TRBV18 to TRBJ2-7, with 7 bases matching TRBD1. Per germline, CDR1 KGHSH and CDR2 LQKENI. V shed 0 bases, J shed 6 bases, and the junction held 8 bases outside the gene matches. The CDR3 covers 15 residues. Here the CDR3 DNA reads TGTGCCAGCTCACCACCAGTATCAGGGGGTGGCGAGCAGTACTTC. Protein sequence: CASSPPVSGGGEQYF.

V gene TRBV4-3 combines with J gene TRBJ1-2, with TRBD1 as a possible D gene (6 bases). V dropped 0 bases and J dropped 5 bases, with 13 bases sitting between them. In germline, CDR1 is LGHNA, CDR2 YSLEER. The CDR3 runs to 15 residues. CDR3 amino acids: CASSQDSQTGYGYTF. CDR3 coding DNA: TGCGCCAGCAGCCAAGATAGCCAAACAGGGTATGGCTACACCTTC.

The J gene is TRBJ1-2, the V gene TRBV10-3; 9 bases map to TRBD1. This CDR3 is 16 amino acids long. CDR1 and CDR2 (germline): ENHRY, SYGVKD. The ends lost 8 bases at V and 6 bases at J; junction bases unmatched: 16. The CDR3 spells CAIGSLEQGARNGYTF. In nucleotides, the CDR3 is TGTGCCATCGGCTCCCTCGAACAGGGGGCGCGTAATGGCTACACCTTC.

The sample holds a few counts of this clone. The V call is TRBV28, the J call TRBJ1-3, with D maybe TRBD1 (6 bases). The CDR3 runs 15 residues. V dropped 7 bases and J dropped 1 base, with 14 bases sitting between them. Germline values: CDR1 MDHEN, CDR2 SYDVKM. The CDR3 region is CASKETGGSGNTIYF. For the CDR3, the DNA is TGTGCCAGCAAGGAGACAGGCGGGTCTGGAAACACCATATATTTT. Drawing the rest from reference TRBV28 and TRBJ1-3, the complete variable domain is DVKVTQSSRYLVKRTGEKVFLECVQDMDHENMFWYRQDPGLGLRLIYFSYDVKMKEKGDIPEGYSVSREKKERFSLILESASTNQTSMYLCASKETGGSGNTIYFGEGSWLTVV.